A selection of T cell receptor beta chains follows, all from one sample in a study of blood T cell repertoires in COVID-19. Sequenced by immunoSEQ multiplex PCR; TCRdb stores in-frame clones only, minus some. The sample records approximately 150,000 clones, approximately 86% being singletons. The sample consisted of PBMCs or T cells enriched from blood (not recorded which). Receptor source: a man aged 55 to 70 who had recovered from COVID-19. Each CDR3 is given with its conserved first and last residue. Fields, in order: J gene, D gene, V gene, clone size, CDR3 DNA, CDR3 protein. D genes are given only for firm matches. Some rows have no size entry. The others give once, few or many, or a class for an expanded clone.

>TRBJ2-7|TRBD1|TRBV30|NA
TGTGCCCAGGGGGCCCCCTACGAGCAGTACTTC
CAQGAPYEQYF
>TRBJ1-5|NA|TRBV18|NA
TGTGCCAGCTCCGCGGGGGGGCGCGAGACCTATCAGCCCCAGCATTTT
CASSAGGRETYQPQHF
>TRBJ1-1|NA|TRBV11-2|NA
TGTGCCAGCAGCTCCTCCAGAACCCTTAACACTGAAGCTTTCTTT
CASSSSRTLNTEAFF
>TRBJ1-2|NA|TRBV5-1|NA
TGCGCCAGCAGCTTATTAGGGGAATTTGACTATGGCTACACCTTC
CASSLLGEFDYGYTF
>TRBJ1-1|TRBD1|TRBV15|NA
TGTGCCACCAGCTTACAGGGGGCGGACACTGAAGCTTTCTTT
CATSLQGADTEAFF
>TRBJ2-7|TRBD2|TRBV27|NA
TGTGCCAGCAGAAAGGTAGCGGGCCCTAGCTCCTACGAGCAGTACTTC
CASRKVAGPSSYEQYF
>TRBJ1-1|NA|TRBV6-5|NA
TGTGCCAGCAGTTACTTGGGACAACCCATGAACACTGAAGCTTTCTTT
CASSYLGQPMNTEAFF
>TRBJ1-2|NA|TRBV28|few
TGTGCCAGCAGTTTCCCCGCTGGGAGGGGTGGCTACACCTTC
CASSFPAGRGGYTF
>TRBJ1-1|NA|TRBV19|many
TGTGCCAGTACCCCGCGGTCAGGAGGTCGGAACACTGAAGCTTTCTTT
CASTPRSGGRNTEAFF
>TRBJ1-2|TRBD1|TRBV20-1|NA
TGCAGTGCTAGTGCCTCCGGGACAGGGAACTATGGCTACACCTTC
CSASASGTGNYGYTF
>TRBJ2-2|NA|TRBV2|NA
TGTGCCAGCAGTGAAGCGCTGGGCAGGGGAACCGGGGAGCTGTTTTTT
CASSEALGRGTGELFF
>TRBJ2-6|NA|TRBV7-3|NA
TGTGCCAGCAGCTTATCTACCTCTGGGGCCAACGTCCTGACTTTC
CASSLSTSGANVLTF
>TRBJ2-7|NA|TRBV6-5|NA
TGTGCCAGCAGTACCCCGGGGGAGCAGTACTTC
CASSTPGEQYF
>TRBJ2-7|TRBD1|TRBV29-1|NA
TGCAGCGTTTCGGGGGGACAGGGGGTCGTCGAGCAGTACTTC
CSVSGGQGVVEQYF
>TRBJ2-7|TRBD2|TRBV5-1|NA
TGCGCCAGCAGCACCGGCGGGACTAGCGGGATCTACGAGCAGTACTTC
CASSTGGTSGIYEQYF
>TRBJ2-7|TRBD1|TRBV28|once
TGTGCCAGCAGCCAAGGGACAGAACTTTACGAGCAGTACTTC
CASSQGTELYEQYF